This T cell receptor (beta chain) was sequenced in a study of T cell responses to AZD1222 COVID-19 vaccine. Study observations and caveats: Spike was spanned by vaccine-associated CD4 TCRs, which were dominant at 160-218 and 743-854. It was only after the peak T cell response that any repertoires were sampled.

With respect to this clone: Its specificity is unknown.

The data were produced by immunoSEQ multiplex PCR, yet TCRdb's version contains in-frame clones alone and is incomplete. This sample's clone table lists under 150,000 clones. This receptor was obtained from an adult in good health. Sequenced: peripheral blood.

The CDR3 coding sequence is TGTGCCAGCAGCCAAGAGGAGGGAATTAATGAAAAACTGTTTTTT. This gives the protein CASSQEEGINEKLFF. The V call is TRBV4-2, the J call TRBJ1-4; D remains ambiguous. V dropped 0 bases and J dropped 4 bases, with 9 bases sitting between them. Germline V gene lookup returns CDR1 LGHNA and CDR2 YNFKEQ. The CDR3 has 15 residues.